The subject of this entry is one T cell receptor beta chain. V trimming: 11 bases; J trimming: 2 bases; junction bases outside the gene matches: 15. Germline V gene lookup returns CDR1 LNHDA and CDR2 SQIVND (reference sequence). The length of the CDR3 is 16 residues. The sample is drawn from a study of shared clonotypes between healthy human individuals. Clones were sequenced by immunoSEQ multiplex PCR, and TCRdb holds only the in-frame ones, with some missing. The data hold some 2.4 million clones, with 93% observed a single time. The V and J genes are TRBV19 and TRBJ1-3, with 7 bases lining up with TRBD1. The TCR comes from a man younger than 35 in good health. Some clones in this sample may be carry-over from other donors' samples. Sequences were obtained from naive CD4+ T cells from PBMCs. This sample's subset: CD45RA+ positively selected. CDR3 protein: CAARQGKGQPGNTIYF. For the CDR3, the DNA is TGTGCCGCCAGACAGGGAAAGGGACAACCTGGAAACACCATATATTTT.